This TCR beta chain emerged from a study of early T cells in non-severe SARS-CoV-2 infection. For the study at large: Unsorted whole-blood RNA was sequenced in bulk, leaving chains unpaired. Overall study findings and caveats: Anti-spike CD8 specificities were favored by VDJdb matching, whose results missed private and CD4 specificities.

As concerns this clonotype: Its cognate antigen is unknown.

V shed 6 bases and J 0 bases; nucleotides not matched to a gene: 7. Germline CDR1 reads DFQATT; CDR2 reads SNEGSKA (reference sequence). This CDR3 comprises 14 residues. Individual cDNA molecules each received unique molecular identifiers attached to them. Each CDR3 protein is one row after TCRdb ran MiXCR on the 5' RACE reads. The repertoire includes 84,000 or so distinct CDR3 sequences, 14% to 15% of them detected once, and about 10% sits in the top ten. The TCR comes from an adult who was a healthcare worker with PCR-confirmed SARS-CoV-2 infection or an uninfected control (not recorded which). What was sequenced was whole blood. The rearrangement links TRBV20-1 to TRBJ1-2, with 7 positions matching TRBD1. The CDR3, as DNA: TGCAGTGCCCGGGGACAGACCTCTAACTATGGCTACACCTTC. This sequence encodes CSARGQTSNYGYTF.